This is a list of T cell receptor beta chains from one sample in a study of T-cell reconstitution after alpha-beta-depleted transplantation in children. TCRdb recomputed calls from the PCR reads with MiXCR, one row per CDR3 protein. Among some 830,000 distinct CDR3 sequences listed, 15% to 20% were seen once. The input for sequencing was PBMCs, mostly from graft donor cells, taken 360 days after TCRalphabeta/CD19-depleted stem cell transplant. The receptor set was obtained from a male patient younger than 18 who had a stem cell transplant for acute lymphoblastic leukemia, so the T cells may come from the graft donor. The CDR3 runs from the conserved cysteine through the conserved F or W. Fields, in order: J gene, clone size, V gene, D gene, CDR3 protein, CDR3 DNA. A D gene is named only where the DNA matches it firmly. Clone size, where shown, is once, few, many, or a class for clones that have expanded.

J: TRBJ2-3
size: NA
V: TRBV20-1
D: NA
CDR3: CSANTGRLTDTQYF
DNA: TGCAGTGCGAACACAGGGAGGCTGACAGATACGCAGTATTTT

J: TRBJ2-3
size: many
V: TRBV24-1
D: NA
CDR3: CATSDLKDTQYF
DNA: TGTGCCACCAGTGATTTGAAAGATACGCAGTATTTT

J: TRBJ2-7
size: few
V: TRBV28
D: NA
CDR3: CTTGASYEQYF
DNA: TGTACTACGGGGGCTTCCTACGAGCAGTACTTC

J: TRBJ2-7
size: few
V: TRBV5-1
D: TRBD1
CDR3: CASSLATGAPLNEQYF
DNA: TGCGCCAGCAGCTTGGCGACAGGGGCCCCCCTCAACGAGCAGTACTTC

J: TRBJ2-7
size: many
V: TRBV28
D: NA
CDR3: CASSLMGLAYEQYF
DNA: TGTGCCAGCAGTTTAATGGGACTGGCATACGAGCAGTACTTC

J: TRBJ2-7
size: few
V: TRBV20-1
D: TRBD2
CDR3: CSPTPGTSAYEQYF
DNA: TGCAGCCCTACCCCCGGGACTAGCGCCTACGAGCAGTACTTC

J: TRBJ2-3
size: few
V: TRBV3-1
D: NA
CDR3: CASSPWTVGDTQYF
DNA: TGTGCCAGCAGCCCCTGGACTGTAGGAGATACGCAGTACTTT

J: TRBJ2-1
size: many
V: TRBV5-1
D: NA
CDR3: CASSKGVNEQFF
DNA: TGCGCCAGCAGCAAGGGGGTCAATGAGCAGTTCTTC

J: TRBJ2-6
size: few
V: TRBV13
D: NA
CDR3: CASLPPAAGSGANVLTF
DNA: TGTGCCAGCCTACCTCCCGCGGCAGGGTCTGGGGCCAACGTCCTGACTTTC

J: TRBJ1-5
size: few
V: TRBV3-1
D: NA
CDR3: CASSQGRYQPQHF
DNA: TGTGCCAGCAGCCAGGGCCGTTATCAGCCCCAGCATTTT

J: TRBJ1-6
size: NA
V: TRBV7-8
D: NA
CDR3: CASSSFGRGGHSPLHF
DNA: TGTGCCAGCAGCTCTTTCGGTCGGGGCGGCCATTCACCCCTCCACTTT

J: TRBJ2-5
size: NA
V: TRBV30
D: NA
CDR3: CAWSGKRETQYF
DNA: TGTGCCTGGAGTGGGAAGAGGGAGACCCAGTACTTC

J: TRBJ1-1
size: NA
V: TRBV7-9
D: TRBD1
CDR3: CASRLDRAGEAFF
DNA: TGTGCCAGCAGATTGGACAGGGCTGGTGAAGCTTTCTTT

J: TRBJ2-7
size: NA
V: TRBV9
D: TRBD1
CDR3: CASSVGAGGLYEQYF
DNA: TGTGCCAGCAGCGTAGGGGCAGGGGGCCTCTACGAGCAGTACTTC

J: TRBJ2-7
size: NA
V: TRBV7-9
D: NA
CDR3: CASRPPIFRAYSYEQYF
DNA: TGTGCCAGCAGACCGCCCATATTCAGGGCTTACTCCTACGAGCAGTACTTC

J: TRBJ2-1
size: few
V: TRBV10-3
D: NA
CDR3: CAISEWQEYNEQFF
DNA: TGTGCCATCAGTGAGTGGCAGGAATACAATGAGCAGTTCTTC

J: TRBJ1-1
size: many
V: TRBV7-8
D: NA
CDR3: CASSLFTGMNTEAFF
DNA: TGTGCCAGCAGCTTATTTACGGGGATGAACACTGAAGCTTTCTTT

J: TRBJ2-7
size: NA
V: TRBV29-1
D: NA
CDR3: CSVQAEYEQYF
DNA: TGCAGCGTCCAGGCTGAGTACGAGCAGTACTTC

J: TRBJ2-3
size: NA
V: TRBV5-1
D: NA
CDR3: CASSSQAGTSTDTQYF
DNA: TGCGCCAGCAGCTCGCAGGCGGGAACTAGCACAGATACGCAGTATTTT

J: TRBJ2-1
size: NA
V: TRBV5-1
D: NA
CDR3: CASSFQVSNEQFF
DNA: TGCGCCAGCAGCTTTCAGGTTAGCAATGAGCAGTTCTTC

J: TRBJ2-1
size: few
V: TRBV5-1
D: NA
CDR3: CASSGWGDLNEQFF
DNA: TGCGCCAGCAGCGGGTGGGGAGACCTCAATGAGCAGTTCTTC

J: TRBJ2-7
size: many
V: TRBV12-3/TRBV12-4
D: NA
CDR3: CASRLTGLGTEQYF
DNA: TGTGCCAGCAGACTCACGGGTCTGGGAACCGAGCAGTACTTC

J: TRBJ2-3
size: NA
V: TRBV2
D: NA
CDR3: CASRKQIAQYF
DNA: TGTGCCAGCAGGAAACAGATAGCGCAGTATTTT

J: TRBJ2-7
size: NA
V: TRBV12-3/TRBV12-4
D: NA
CDR3: CASSMTSSSYEQYF
DNA: TGTGCCAGCTCGATGACATCGAGCTCCTACGAGCAGTACTTC

J: TRBJ2-5
size: few
V: TRBV5-1
D: NA
CDR3: CASSLSGGGVGRETQYF
DNA: TGCGCCAGCAGCTTATCCGGGGGAGGCGTCGGAAGGGAGACCCAGTACTTC

J: TRBJ2-7
size: few
V: TRBV5-1
D: TRBD2
CDR3: CASGGLAGALEQYF
DNA: TGCGCCAGCGGCGGACTAGCGGGAGCCCTCGAGCAGTACTTC

J: TRBJ2-1
size: NA
V: TRBV4-1
D: TRBD1
CDR3: CASSPPGTVDIEQFF
DNA: TGCGCCAGCAGTCCCCCCGGGACAGTGGACATTGAGCAGTTCTTC

J: TRBJ2-7
size: few
V: TRBV5-1
D: TRBD2
CDR3: CASSVLAGGNYEQYF
DNA: TGCGCCAGCAGCGTACTAGCGGGAGGCAACTACGAGCAGTACTTC

J: TRBJ2-7
size: few
V: TRBV20-1
D: TRBD2
CDR3: CSAHALAAYEQYF
DNA: TGCAGTGCCCATGCACTAGCGGCCTACGAGCAGTACTTC

J: TRBJ2-5
size: NA
V: TRBV4-2
D: NA
CDR3: CASSSEVADYQETQYF
DNA: TGTGCCAGCAGCAGTGAGGTAGCGGACTACCAAGAGACCCAGTACTTC

J: TRBJ2-4
size: NA
V: TRBV12-3/TRBV12-4
D: NA
CDR3: CASSLPGGLENIQYF
DNA: TGTGCCAGCAGTCTCCCTGGGGGGCTTGAAAACATTCAGTACTTC

J: TRBJ2-7
size: NA
V: TRBV18
D: TRBD1
CDR3: CASSPVIGQGAYEQYF
DNA: TGTGCCAGCTCACCTGTAATCGGACAGGGAGCCTACGAGCAGTACTTC

J: TRBJ2-2
size: NA
V: TRBV29-1
D: NA
CDR3: CSVGGTPNTGELFF
DNA: TGCAGCGTGGGGGGGACACCGAACACCGGGGAGCTGTTTTTT

J: TRBJ2-5
size: few
V: TRBV29-1
D: NA
CDR3: CSVEIRVQETQYF
DNA: TGCAGCGTTGAGATCCGGGTACAAGAGACCCAGTACTTC

J: TRBJ2-4
size: NA
V: TRBV4-1
D: NA
CDR3: CASRGRENIQYF
DNA: TGCGCCAGCAGAGGGCGGGAAAACATTCAGTACTTC

J: TRBJ2-5
size: few
V: TRBV7-9
D: TRBD1
CDR3: CASSLDPGTAETQYF
DNA: TGTGCCAGCAGCTTAGACCCTGGGACAGCCGAGACCCAGTACTTC

J: TRBJ2-2
size: many
V: TRBV28
D: NA
CDR3: CASINLGPGELFF
DNA: TGTGCCAGCATCAACCTTGGGCCCGGGGAGCTGTTTTTT

J: TRBJ2-1
size: few
V: TRBV7-9
D: NA
CDR3: CASSSAGPGIHNEQFF
DNA: TGTGCCAGCAGCTCGGCTGGCCCCGGTATCCACAATGAGCAGTTCTTC

J: TRBJ2-3
size: few
V: TRBV7-9
D: NA
CDR3: CASSPVEGTDTQYF
DNA: TGTGCCAGCAGCCCAGTCGAGGGCACAGATACGCAGTATTTT

J: TRBJ2-1
size: many
V: TRBV5-1
D: NA
CDR3: CASSLIGDEQFF
DNA: TGCGCCAGCAGCTTGATCGGCGATGAGCAGTTCTTC

J: TRBJ2-5
size: few
V: TRBV12-3/TRBV12-4
D: NA
CDR3: CASSLAGQGDQYF
DNA: TGTGCCAGCAGTTTAGCAGGTCAGGGTGACCAGTACTTC

J: TRBJ2-1
size: NA
V: TRBV11-2
D: NA
CDR3: CASSLTGTPHNEQFF
DNA: TGTGCCAGCAGCCTAACAGGGACCCCCCACAATGAGCAGTTCTTC

J: TRBJ2-1
size: many
V: TRBV5-1
D: NA
CDR3: CASSLVKYNEQFF
DNA: TGCGCCAGCAGCTTGGTCAAGTACAATGAGCAGTTCTTC